Listed here are 4 T cell receptor beta chains from one sample, sequenced in a study of graft-versus-host responses after intestinal transplantation. Their antigen targets remain unknown. Some clones are missing from TCRdb's copy, which holds only in-frame ones; the method was immunoSEQ multiplex PCR. Of over 100,000 clones listed, roughly 95% are singletons. Sequences were derived from unstimulated CD8+ T cells sorted from spleen or lymph node cells, sampled before intestinal transplant. These receptors came from a human donor who received an intestinal transplant.

V and J are TRBV28 and TRBJ2-7; 8 positions agree with TRBD1. This CDR3 has 16 amino acids. The germline gives CDR1 MDHEN, CDR2 SYDVKM. With V trimmed by 2 bases and J by 4 bases, 10 bases remained unmatched. DNA of the CDR3: TGTGCCAGCAGTTTAAGTAAGAGGACAGGGTCATACGAGCAGTACTTC. Residues: CASSLSKRTGSYEQYF.

The chain joins TRBV9 to TRBJ2-1; TRBD2 matches 8 bases. The CDR3 has 13 residues. CDR1 and CDR2 from the germline V gene are SGDLS and YYNGEE. Losses at the gene ends were 0 bases for V and 13 bases for J; bases not matched to a gene: 6. CDR3 coding DNA: TGTGCCAGCAGCGTAGACTTAGCGGGAACCCAGTTCTTC. Amino acids: CASSVDLAGTQFF.

Here the CDR3 DNA reads TGTGCCAGCAGTGAACTCACCAGTGTCTATGGCTACACCTTC. It translates to CASSELTSVYGYTF. This chain joins TRBV6-1 and TRBJ1-2; no clear D. Germline V lookup: CDR1 MNHNS, CDR2 SASEGT. This CDR3 comprises 14 residues. Trimming took off 2 bases at V and 4 bases at J, with 11 bases between the two ends.

The CDR3 region is CASTLQGDTEAFF. The CDR3 coding sequence is TGTGCCAGCACGTTACAGGGAGACACTGAAGCTTTCTTT. This chain uses TRBV28 with TRBJ1-1; maybe TRBD1 (6 bases). The length of the CDR3 is 13 residues. The germline V gene has CDR1 MDHEN and CDR2 SYDVKM. V was trimmed by 7 bases and J by 3 bases, leaving 12 bases between them.